The 29 T cell receptor beta chains presented below share a single source sample, sequenced in a study of blood T cells in healthy people across ages. A second PCR, run for roughly 7 to 11 cycles, used a sample-barcoded 5' primer plus a J-beta primer mix. TCRdb re-derived calls from the 5' RACE reads in MiXCR, one entry per CDR3 protein. Here the sample spans about 1 million distinct CDR3 sequences, 25% being singletons. The sample was also reused in another study, on T cells of mothers and their children.

Specimen: blood. The receptors were sampled from a girl aged 2 to 9 in good health.

The chain has TRBV24-1 and TRBJ1-2; D perhaps matches TRBD1 (6 bases). The germline V gene encodes CDR1 KGHDR and CDR2 SFDVKD. The CDR3 extends over 17 amino acids. V lost 2 bases, J lost 8 bases, and 23 bases lay in between. CDR3: CATSDSTLNRVVGGYTF. The CDR3 DNA sequence: TGTGCCACCAGTGATTCTACCCTCAACAGGGTTGTGGGCGGCTACACCTTC.

The gene calls are TRBV7-2 and TRBJ2-1; weak D call: TRBD2 (6 bases). The CDR3 runs to 15 residues. With 3 bases removed from V and 1 base from J, the gap between germline ends came to 10 bases. Germline CDR1 and CDR2: SGHTA and FQGNSA. CDR3 sequence reads: CASSLGLLSYNEQFF. CDR3 nucleotide sequence: TGTGCCAGCAGCTTGGGACTTCTATCCTACAATGAGCAGTTCTTC.

This clonotype was detected only a few times. The chain uses TRBV11-3 and TRBJ2-5; TRBD1 aligns across 10 bases. Germline CDR1 and CDR2: SGHNT and YENEEA. V dropped 3 bases and J dropped 5; count of bases not matched to a gene: 12. The CDR3 totals 17 residues. The CDR3 loop is CASSFKHRDRGLETQYF. In DNA, the CDR3 is TGTGCCAGCAGCTTCAAGCACCGGGACAGGGGATTGGAGACCCAGTACTTC.

The chain recombines TRBV24-1 with TRBJ2-5; a possible D gene is TRBD2 (6 bases). V lost 5 bases, J lost 3 bases, and 9 bases lay in between. The V gene's germline CDR1 is KGHDR and CDR2 SFDVKD. This CDR3 spans 13 amino acids. This CDR3 is CATSGRAEETQYF. In DNA form, the CDR3 reads TGTGCCACCAGTGGGAGGGCTGAAGAGACCCAGTACTTC.

This clonotype was seen only a few times. The chain is built from TRBV20-1 and TRBJ2-1; D is uncertain. Trimming cost V 5 bases and J 9 bases, with 17 bases left between them. The CDR3 extends over 13 amino acids. Per the germline V gene, CDR1 is DFQATT and CDR2 is SNEGSKA (reference sequence). As DNA, the CDR3 is TGCAGTGCTCCAAGCCTCCGGGTTGGTGAGCAGTTCTTC. It specifies CSAPSLRVGEQFF.

V gene TRBV29-1 combines with J gene TRBJ2-1; 12 bases align to TRBD1. The J call is uncertain, as TRBJ2-5 better fits the DNA end. Germline CDR1 and CDR2: SQVTM and ANQGSEA. There are 16 residues in the CDR3. CDR3 nucleotides: TGCAGCGTTGAGGAGGCCGGGACAGGGGGCACGGAGACCCAGTACTTC. This codes for CSVEEAGTGGTETQYF.

The chain is built from TRBV12-3 or TRBV12-4 and TRBJ2-3, with a tentative D call TRBD1 (5 bases). V lost 5 bases to trimming and J lost 2 bases, with 11 bases between them. The CDR3 contains 14 residues. The CDR3 sequence is CASSPGRATDTQYF. CDR3 sequence (DNA): TGTGCCAGCAGTCCGGGCAGGGCCACAGATACGCAGTATTTT.

This chain uses TRBV7-2 with TRBJ2-3, with 7 positions matching TRBD2. Germline V lookup: CDR1 SGHTA, CDR2 FQGNSA. V dropped 3 bases and J dropped 2; count of bases not matched to a gene: 5. This CDR3 is built from 15 residues. CDR3 DNA: TGTGCCAGCAGCTTGCGACTAGCCCCCACAGATACGCAGTATTTT. It yields the protein CASSLRLAPTDTQYF.

This chain uses TRBV18 with TRBJ2-5, with D possibly being TRBD1 or TRBD2 (5 bases each). The J call may be mistaken, given a closer DNA end match to TRBJ2-7. This CDR3 spans 15 amino acids. CDR1 and CDR2 (germline): KGHSH, LQKENI. The CDR3: CASSSGLLGRDEQYF. As DNA, the CDR3 is TGTGCCAGCTCATCCGGACTCTTGGGCAGGGACGAGCAGTACTTC.

The CDR3 spells CASSEEWDRGADTQYF. CDR3 nucleotide sequence: TGCGCCAGCAGTGAAGAATGGGACAGGGGCGCAGATACGCAGTATTTT. J is TRBJ2-3 and V is TRBV10-2, with 10 bases aligning to TRBD1. CDR3 size: 16 residues. Germline V CDR1 and CDR2: WSHSY, SAAADI. V was clipped by 3 bases and J by 4 bases; unmatched bases: 7.

This clonotype was counted between two and nine times. This sequence joins TRBV6-6 and TRBJ2-2, with 8 bases aligning to TRBD1. Trimming at V came to 5 bases and at J to 4 bases, leaving 6 bases not matched to a gene. Germline CDR1 MNHNY, CDR2 SVGAGI (reference sequence). The CDR3 consists of 15 residues. This CDR3 reads CASSPGGASTGELFF. The CDR3 DNA reads as TGTGCCAGCAGTCCAGGGGGCGCGAGCACCGGGGAGCTGTTTTTT.

CDR3 in DNA: TGTGCCAGCAGCTTCGTGGGGACTATCGGTTTCCAAGAGACCCAGTACTTC. Translation gives CASSFVGTIGFQETQYF. The rearrangement links TRBV7-8 to TRBJ2-5, with TRBD2 matching over 7 bases. The J segment lost 1 base and the V segment lost 3 bases, leaving 11 bases of the junction unmatched. The CDR3 covers 17 residues. CDR1 SGHVS and CDR2 FQNEAQ come from the germline V gene.

In its sample, this clonotype was seen a few times. In DNA form, the CDR3 reads TGTGCCAGCAGCCCGGGCTCTCCTCCCTACAATGAGCAGTTCTTC. The encoded protein is CASSPGSPPYNEQFF. This rearrangement joins TRBV6-2 or TRBV6-3 to TRBJ2-1; no clear D. CDR1 and CDR2 from the germline V gene are MNHEY and SVGEGT. This CDR3 is 15 amino acids long. Trimming left V 6 bases short and J 2 bases short, with 14 bases between.

The rearrangement links TRBV15 to TRBJ2-1; D might be TRBD1 (6 bases). Trimming took off 1 base at V and 4 bases at J, with 8 bases between the two ends. Germline CDR1 reads LNHNV; CDR2 reads YYDKDF (reference sequence). The CDR3 runs 14 residues. The CDR3 spells CATSRVGAYNEQFF. The DNA for the CDR3 is TGTGCCACCAGCAGAGTGGGGGCTTACAATGAGCAGTTCTTC.

This chain uses TRBV20-1 with TRBJ2-1, with TRBD2 matching over 8 bases. V dropped 0 bases and J dropped 10; count of bases not matched to a gene: 11. Germline CDR1 and CDR2: DFQATT and SNEGSKA (reference sequence). The CDR3 has 15 amino acids. The CDR3 DNA sequence: TGCAGTGCTAGAGATATGGCGGGAGGAGGAGAGGAGCAGTTCTTC. Its protein product is CSARDMAGGGEEQFF.

The rearrangement joins TRBV28 to TRBJ2-1, with unresolved D. The J call may be in error: the DNA end matches TRBJ2-7 better. CDR3 length: 12 residues. Looked up from germline, CDR1 is MDHEN and CDR2 is SYDVKM. CDR3 coding DNA: TGTGCCAGCAGCTCCTTAAGGCGCGAGCAGTACTTC. Protein sequence: CASSSLRREQYF.

The chain couples TRBV4-1 to TRBJ1-2; 8 bases line up with TRBD1. Losses at the gene ends were 4 bases for V and 7 bases for J; bases not matched to a gene: 11. The germline gives CDR1 MGHRA, CDR2 YSYEKL. This CDR3 is built from 15 residues. For the CDR3, the DNA is TGCGCCAGCAGCCGAGAGGCCAGGGGGCTCGTTGGCTACACCTTC. This encodes CASSREARGLVGYTF.

The chain employs TRBV4-3 and TRBJ2-7; D is possibly TRBD2 (6 bases). V was shortened by 8 bases and J by 4 bases, with 15 bases between the two germline ends. The V gene's germline CDR1 is LGHNA and CDR2 YSLEER. The CDR3 spans 13 residues. The CDR3 protein is CASPGVGRYEQYF. DNA for the CDR3: TGCGCCAGCCCTGGAGTAGGGAGGTACGAGCAGTACTTC.

The V and J genes are TRBV27 and TRBJ1-4; a weak D match, TRBD1 (6 bases). The CDR3 consists of 17 residues. In germline, CDR1 is MNHEY, CDR2 SMNVEV (reference sequence). Trimming took off 4 bases at V and 8 bases at J, with 23 bases between the two ends. This CDR3 is CASSYLVGGLVEEKLFF. CDR3 sequence (DNA): TGTGCCAGCAGTTATTTGGTAGGGGGGCTTGTCGAAGAAAAACTGTTTTTT.

This clonotype appeared a few times. This chain links TRBV3-1 with TRBJ2-1; TRBD2 might be the D (6 bases). CDR3 length equals 15 residues. The V end lost 3 bases, the J end lost 7 bases, and 16 bases lay between the germline ends. The germline V gene has CDR1 LGHDT and CDR2 YNNKEL (reference sequence). CDR3 sequence: CASSQGRYGSNEQFF. In nucleotides, the CDR3 is TGTGCCAGCAGCCAGGGGCGGTACGGGAGTAATGAGCAGTTCTTC.

This clonotype was observed a few times. V gene TRBV7-9 combines with J gene TRBJ2-1; D not resolved. Germline-derived CDR1 and CDR2 are SEHNR and FQNEAQ (reference sequence). The CDR3 sequence is 13 residues long. The germline V and J ends were trimmed by 5 bases and 2 bases, with 7 bases remaining between them. CDR3 nucleotides: TGTGCCAGCAGCCCCTTGGCCTACAATGAGCAGTTCTTC. This translates into CASSPLAYNEQFF.

In the case of this clonotype: Just one base apart from a much larger clone, this may be a read error. The chain employs TRBV27 and TRBJ2-1; 8 bases match TRBD2. The germline V gene encodes CDR1 MNHEY and CDR2 SMNVEV (reference sequence). The CDR3 spans 14 residues. This CDR3 is CASSRTSSHNEQFF. CDR3 bases: TGTGCCAGCAGTCGGACTAGCTCCCACAATGAGCAGTTCTTC.

This clonotype has only a few counts. This chain uses TRBV20-1 with TRBJ1-2; TRBD1 aligns across 7 bases. The germline V gene encodes CDR1 DFQATT and CDR2 SNEGSKA (reference sequence). V lost 6 bases and J lost 1; bases outside the gene matches: 8. CDR3 length: 14 amino acids. CDR3 region: CSAKNRQGNYGYTF. The CDR3 bases are TGCAGTGCCAAAAACCGACAGGGTAACTATGGCTACACCTTC.

The table lists this clonotype with a few counts. The rearrangement joins TRBV2 to TRBJ2-5; D could derive from TRBD1 or TRBD2 (5 bases each). The CDR3 covers 13 residues. V was trimmed by 3 bases and J by 11 bases, leaving 16 bases between them. Germline CDR1 reads SNHLY; CDR2 reads FYNNEI. The CDR3 loop is CASSDGEGREQYF. CDR3 nucleotides: TGTGCCAGCAGTGACGGTGAGGGCAGGGAGCAGTACTTC.

V usage is TRBV5-1 and J usage is TRBJ2-2; 8 bases map to TRBD2. This CDR3 is 15 amino acids long. Trimming took 10 bases from V and 0 from J; bases not matched to a gene: 8. Per the germline V gene, CDR1 is SGHRS and CDR2 is YFSETQ. CDR3 in amino acids: CASQAGGTNTGELFF. CDR3 coding DNA: TGCGCCTCACAGGCGGGAGGAACGAACACCGGGGAGCTGTTTTTT.

This clonotype was counted a few times. The rearrangement uses TRBV5-5 and TRBJ2-5, with 9 bases aligning to TRBD1. The J call may be wrong; the DNA end is better matched by TRBJ2-7. This CDR3 region has 17 residues. The germline gives CDR1 SGHKS, CDR2 YYEKEE (reference sequence). For the CDR3, the DNA is TGTGCCAGCAGCTTGGGTCCTCTGACAGGGGGTCCCTACGAGCAGTACTTC. Protein: CASSLGPLTGGPYEQYF.

This clonotype has a handful of counts. This sequence joins TRBV4-1 and TRBJ2-7; D is uncertain. CDR1 and CDR2 (germline): MGHRA, YSYEKL. The V gene lost 3 bases and the J gene lost 5 bases, with 11 bases spanning the gap. CDR3 size: 13 residues. CDR3 protein: CASSHPLGDEQYF. The CDR3 DNA reads TGCGCCAGCAGCCACCCCCTTGGGGACGAGCAGTACTTC.

The chain is built from TRBV29-1 and TRBJ1-1; the D is unclear. The CDR3 totals 11 residues. CDR1 is SQVTM, CDR2 ANQGSEA, per germline. The CDR3, as DNA: TGCAGTCTAGCTCGGGGAACTGAAGCTTTCTTT. Translated: CSLARGTEAFF. Filled out from reference TRBV29-1 and TRBJ1-1, the complete variable domain reads SAVISQKPSRDICQRGTSLTIQCQVDSQVTMMFWYRQQPGQSLTLIATANQGSEATYESGFVIDKFPISRPNLTFSTLTVSNMSPEDSSIYLCSLARGTEAFFGQGTRLTVV.

This chain links TRBV24-1 with TRBJ2-5; weak D call: TRBD2 (6 bases). Between the trimmed V and J ends, which lost 3 bases and 1 base, there was a span of 8 bases. The CDR3 has 14 amino acids. The germline V gene encodes CDR1 KGHDR and CDR2 SFDVKD. This CDR3 is CATSDLGGQETQYF. Written as DNA, the CDR3 is TGTGCCACCAGTGATCTGGGGGGCCAAGAGACCCAGTACTTC.